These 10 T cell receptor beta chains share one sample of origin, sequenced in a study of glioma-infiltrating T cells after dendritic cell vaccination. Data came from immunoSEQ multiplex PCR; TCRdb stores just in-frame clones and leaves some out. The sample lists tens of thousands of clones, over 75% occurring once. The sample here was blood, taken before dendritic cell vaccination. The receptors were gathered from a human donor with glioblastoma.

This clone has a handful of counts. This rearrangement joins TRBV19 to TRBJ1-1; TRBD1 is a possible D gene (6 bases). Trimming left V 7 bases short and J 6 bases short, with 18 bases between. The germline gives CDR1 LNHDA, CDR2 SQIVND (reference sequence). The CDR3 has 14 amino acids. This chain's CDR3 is CASTPSGGTAEAFF. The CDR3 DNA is TGTGCCAGTACCCCCTCGGGGGGCACCGCTGAAGCTTTCTTT.

The CDR3 region is CASSIYSGGAGNEQFF. For the CDR3, the DNA is TGTGCCAGCAGTATCTACAGCGGGGGGGCCGGGAATGAGCAGTTCTTC. The J gene is TRBJ2-1, the V gene TRBV11-2; 10 positions match TRBD2. The CDR3 is 16 amino acids. V lost 6 bases to trimming and J lost 7 bases; unmatched junction nucleotides: 12. Germline-derived CDR1 and CDR2 are SGHAT and FQNNGV.

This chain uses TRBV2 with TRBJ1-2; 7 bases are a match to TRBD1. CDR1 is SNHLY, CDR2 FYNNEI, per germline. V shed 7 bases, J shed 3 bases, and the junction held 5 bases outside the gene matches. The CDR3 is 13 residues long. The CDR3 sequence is CASTWTGDYGYTF. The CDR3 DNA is TGTGCCAGCACCTGGACAGGAGACTATGGCTACACCTTC.

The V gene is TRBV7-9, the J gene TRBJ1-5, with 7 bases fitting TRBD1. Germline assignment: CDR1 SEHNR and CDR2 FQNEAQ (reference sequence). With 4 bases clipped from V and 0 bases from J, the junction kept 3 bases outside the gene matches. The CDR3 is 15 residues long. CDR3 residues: CASSSTGISNQPQHF. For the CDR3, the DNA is TGTGCCAGCAGCTCGACAGGGATTAGCAATCAGCCCCAGCATTTT.

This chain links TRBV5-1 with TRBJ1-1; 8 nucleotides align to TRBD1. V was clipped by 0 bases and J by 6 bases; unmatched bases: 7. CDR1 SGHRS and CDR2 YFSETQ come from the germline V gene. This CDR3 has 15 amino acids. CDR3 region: CASSLDGRGLAEAFF. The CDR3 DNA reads TGCGCCAGCAGCTTGGATGGCAGGGGGCTAGCTGAAGCTTTCTTT. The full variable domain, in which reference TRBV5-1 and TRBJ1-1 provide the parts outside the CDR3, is KAGVTQTPRYLIKTRGQQVTLSCSPISGHRSVSWYQQTPGQGLQFLFEYFSETQRNKGNFPGRFSGRQFSNSRSEMNVSTLELGDSALYLCASSLDGRGLAEAFFGQGTRLTVV.

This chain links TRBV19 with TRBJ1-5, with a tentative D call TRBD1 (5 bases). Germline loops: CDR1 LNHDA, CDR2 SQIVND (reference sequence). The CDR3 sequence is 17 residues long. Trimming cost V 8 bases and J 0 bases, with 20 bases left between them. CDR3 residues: CASRRGWGDFSNQPQHF. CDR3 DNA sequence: TGTGCCAGTCGTAGAGGGTGGGGGGACTTTAGCAATCAGCCCCAGCATTTT. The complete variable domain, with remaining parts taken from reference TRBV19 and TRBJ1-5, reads DGGITQSPKYLFRKEGQNVTLSCEQNLNHDAMYWYRQDPGQGLRLIYYSQIVNDFQKGDIAEGYSVSREKKESFPLTVTSAQKNPTAFYLCASRRGWGDFSNQPQHFGDGTRLSIL.

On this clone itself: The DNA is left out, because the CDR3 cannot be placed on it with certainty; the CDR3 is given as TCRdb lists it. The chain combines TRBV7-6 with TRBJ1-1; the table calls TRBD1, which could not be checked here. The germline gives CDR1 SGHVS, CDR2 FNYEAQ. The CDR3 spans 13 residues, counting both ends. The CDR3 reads CASSFGAGTRESF.

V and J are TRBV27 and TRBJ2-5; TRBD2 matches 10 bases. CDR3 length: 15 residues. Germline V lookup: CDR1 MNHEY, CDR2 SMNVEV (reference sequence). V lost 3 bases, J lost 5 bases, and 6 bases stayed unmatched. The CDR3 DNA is TGTGCCAGCAGTTTGTACCTAGCGGGAGTGGAGACCCAGTACTTC. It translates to CASSLYLAGVETQYF.

The CDR3 nucleotides are TGTGCCAGCTCACTGACAGGTTCCTACGAGCAGTACGTC. Translating gives CASSLTGSYEQYV. This sequence joins TRBV18 and TRBJ2-7; tentatively, D is TRBD1 (6 bases). Germline V gene data show CDR1 as KGHSH and CDR2 as LQKENI. V shed 4 bases and J shed 1 base, with 8 bases lying between them. The CDR3 consists of 13 residues.

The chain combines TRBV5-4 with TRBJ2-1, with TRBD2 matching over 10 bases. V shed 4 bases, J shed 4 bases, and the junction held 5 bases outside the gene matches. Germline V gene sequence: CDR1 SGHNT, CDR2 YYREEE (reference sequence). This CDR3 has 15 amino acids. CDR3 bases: TGTGCCAGCAGCCCAGCGGGGGGGCGTTACAATGAGCAGTTCTTC. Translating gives CASSPAGGRYNEQFF. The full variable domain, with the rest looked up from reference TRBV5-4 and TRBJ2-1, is ETGVTQSPTHLIKTRGQQVTLRCSSQSGHNTVSWYQQALGQGPQFIFQYYREEENGRGNFPPRFSGLQFPNYSSELNVNALELDDSALYLCASSPAGGRYNEQFFGPGTRLTVL.